The next 23 T cell receptor beta chains were all read from a single sample in a study of identical twins. TCRdb reprocessed the 5' RACE reads with MiXCR, giving one entry per CDR3 protein. Counted here are about 200,000 distinct CDR3 sequences, about 7.5% occurring once; the ten biggest clones make up about 1.8%. The same sample was also studied in work on yellow fever vaccine responses in identical twins.

Sequences were obtained from memory (CD45RO+) T cells sorted from blood. The receptors come from a woman younger than 35 in good health.

The chain recombines TRBV6-5 with TRBJ1-1; weak D call: TRBD1 (5 bases). V gave up 2 bases and J gave up 0 bases, with 10 bases separating them. This CDR3 is 15 amino acids long. CDR1 is MNHEY, CDR2 SVGAGI, per germline. The CDR3 DNA follows: TGTGCCAGCAGTTACAGCTGGGACGTGAACACTGAAGCTTTCTTT. Its translation is CASSYSWDVNTEAFF.

The rearrangement uses TRBV29-1 and TRBJ2-5; TRBD2 might be the D (7 bases). Trimming took 1 base from V and 5 from J, leaving 17 bases between them. Per the germline V gene, CDR1 is SQVTM and CDR2 is ANQGSEA. This CDR3 has 15 residues. The CDR3 sequence: CSVEGGRGGGETQYF. As DNA, the CDR3 is TGCAGCGTTGAAGGGGGACGCGGGGGCGGCGAGACCCAGTACTTC. The whole variable domain, filled in from reference TRBV29-1 and TRBJ2-5, reads SAVISQKPSRDICQRGTSLTIQCQVDSQVTMMFWYRQQPGQSLTLIATANQGSEATYESGFVIDKFPISRPNLTFSTLTVSNMSPEDSSIYLCSVEGGRGGGETQYFGPGTRLLVL.

This clonotype came up many times. This chain links TRBV15 with TRBJ1-5; no clear D gene. V shed 0 bases and J shed 2 bases, with 11 bases lying between them. Germline CDR1 LNHNV, CDR2 YYDKDF (reference sequence). There are 16 residues in the CDR3. The CDR3 loop is CATSRDLGSGNQPQHF. Written as DNA, the CDR3 is TGTGCCACCAGCAGAGATCTGGGGAGTGGCAATCAGCCCCAGCATTTT.

This clonotype appeared a few times. The CDR3, as DNA: TGCAGTGCTAGAGATACTCTAGCGGAGCCATACAATGAGCAGTTCTTC. This gives the protein CSARDTLAEPYNEQFF. The chain combines TRBV20-1 with TRBJ2-1; TRBD2 matches at 7 bases. Germline trimming cut 0 bases from V and 4 bases from J; bases unmatched to any gene: 9. Germline loops: CDR1 DFQATT, CDR2 SNEGSKA (reference sequence). CDR3 length equals 16 residues.

This clonotype has only a few counts. The chain is built from TRBV2 and TRBJ2-3, with unresolved D. Trimming left V 2 bases short and J 0 bases short, with 6 bases between. Germline loops: CDR1 SNHLY, CDR2 FYNNEI. The CDR3 extends over 14 amino acids. Written as DNA, the CDR3 is TGTGCCAGCAGTGAATTGAGAAGCACAGATACGCAGTATTTT. As protein: CASSELRSTDTQYF. Complete variable domain (other parts from reference TRBV2 and TRBJ2-3): EPEVTQTPSHQVTQMGQEVILRCVPISNHLYFYWYRQILGQKVEFLVSFYNNEISEKSEIFDDQFSVERPDGSNFTLKIRSTKLEDSAMYFCASSELRSTDTQYFGPGTRLTVL.

This clonotype was counted at least ten times. The rearrangement links TRBV15 to TRBJ2-1; 12 bases are a match to TRBD2. The CDR3 spans 15 residues. CDR1 and CDR2 from the germline V gene are LNHNV and YYDKDF (reference sequence). Losses at the gene ends were 9 bases for V and 9 bases for J; bases not matched to a gene: 12. The CDR3 loop is CATTSGGPGRGEQFF. The CDR3 nucleotides are TGTGCCACGACTAGCGGGGGACCCGGTCGGGGTGAGCAGTTCTTC.

The table lists this clonotype with a few counts. The chain uses TRBV6-4 and TRBJ2-3; D possibly corresponds to TRBD2 (5 bases). Germline CDR1 is MRHNA and CDR2 is SNTAGT. The V and J ends lost 0 bases and 2 bases respectively, with 12 bases between them. The CDR3 spans 16 residues. The CDR3 DNA reads as TGTGCCAGCAGTGACTCGTGGCTAGCAGACACAGATACGCAGTATTTT. It specifies CASSDSWLADTDTQYF.

In this sample, this clonotype turned up a few times. This chain uses TRBV5-4 with TRBJ2-3; D tentatively fits TRBD1 or TRBD2 (5 bases each). Per the germline V gene, CDR1 is SGHNT and CDR2 is YYREEE (reference sequence). Trimming pared 4 bases from V and 3 bases from J, leaving 15 bases between. The CDR3 sequence is 15 residues long. The CDR3 is CASSMGPGGTDTQYF. The DNA of the CDR3 is TGTGCCAGCAGCATGGGACCAGGCGGGACAGATACGCAGTATTTT.

This clonotype has at least ten counts. The rearrangement uses TRBV11-2 and TRBJ2-1; 13 nucleotides line up with TRBD2. The CDR3 runs to 18 residues. The junction had 8 bases not matched to a gene; V was cut back by 5 bases and J by 1 base. CDR1 SGHAT and CDR2 FQNNGV come from the germline V gene. CDR3 coding DNA: TGTGCCAGCAGCCGTCGGACTAGCGGGAGAAGTTCCTACAATGAGCAGTTCTTC. Protein product: CASSRRTSGRSSYNEQFF. Drawing the rest from reference TRBV11-2 and TRBJ2-1, the complete variable domain is EAGVAQSPRYKIIEKRQSVAFWCNPISGHATLYWYQQILGQGPKLLIQFQNNGVVDDSQLPKDRFSAERLKGVDSTLKIQPAKLEDSAVYLCASSRRTSGRSSYNEQFFGPGTRLTVL.

V and J are TRBV6-2 or TRBV6-3 and TRBJ2-1; 7 bases match TRBD1. Trimming took 0 bases from V and 0 from J; bases not matched to a gene: 14. This CDR3 is built from 20 residues. Germline lookup yields CDR1 MNHEY and CDR2 SVGEGT. CDR3 amino acids: CASSYSIAWDSRPSYNEQFF. The CDR3 region has the DNA TGTGCCAGCAGTTACTCGATTGCTTGGGACAGCCGGCCCTCCTACAATGAGCAGTTCTTC.

In this sample, this clonotype turned up a few times. V usage is TRBV6-6 and J usage is TRBJ1-5; no definite D call. The CDR3 is 12 residues long. V was cut by 5 bases and J by 4 bases, with 6 bases left in between. CDR1 and CDR2 from the germline V gene are MNHNY and SVGAGI (reference sequence). Written as DNA, the CDR3 is TGTGCCAGCAGTACCCCGAATCAGCCCCAGCATTTT. It yields the protein CASSTPNQPQHF.

This clonotype was counted ten times or more. V and J are TRBV20-1 and TRBJ2-7, with 12 bases aligning to TRBD2. CDR1 is DFQATT, CDR2 SNEGSKA, per germline (reference sequence). The CDR3 spans 14 residues. Trimming at V came to 6 bases and at J to 3 bases, leaving 6 bases not matched to a gene. The CDR3 sequence is CSAVTSGSFYEQYF. The CDR3 nucleotides are TGCAGTGCCGTGACTAGCGGGAGCTTCTACGAGCAGTACTTC.

This clonotype has just a few counts. This chain uses TRBV2 with TRBJ2-2, with D hard to call. CDR3 length: 15 amino acids. V gave up 4 bases and J gave up 5 bases, with 14 bases separating them. Per the germline V gene, CDR1 is SNHLY and CDR2 is FYNNEI. The CDR3 region has the DNA TGTGCCAGCAGTGCCAGGACCCTAATGACCGGGGAGCTGTTTTTT. This gives the protein CASSARTLMTGELFF.

This clonotype has just a few counts. This sequence joins TRBV7-2 and TRBJ2-3; TRBD1 is a possible D gene (5 bases). CDR1 SGHTA and CDR2 FQGNSA come from the germline V gene. The CDR3 totals 13 residues. The V end was cut by 0 bases, the J end by 14 bases, with 15 bases between. The DNA of the CDR3 is TGTGCCAGCAGCTTAGCAGTCCAAGGGGTTCCGTATTTT. Amino acids: CASSLAVQGVPYF.

The rearrangement joins TRBV3-1 to TRBJ2-3; D not resolved. CDR1 is LGHDT, CDR2 YNNKEL, per germline (reference sequence). The CDR3 spans 17 residues. For the CDR3, the DNA is TGTACCTTCAGCCTCGATGGGCAGGAAGTTGGCACAGATACGCAGTATTTT. It is translated as CTFSLDGQEVGTDTQYF.

This clonotype was recorded a few times. This chain connects TRBV20-1 to TRBJ2-3, with 7 bases aligning to TRBD2. The V and J ends lost 0 bases and 4 bases, in that order; junction bases with no gene match: 10. Germline CDR1 reads DFQATT; CDR2 reads SNEGSKA (reference sequence). This CDR3 region has 16 residues. The CDR3, as DNA: TGCAGTGCTAGAGATATGGGGGAGGGCGGGGCAGATACGCAGTATTTT. Translation gives CSARDMGEGGADTQYF.

Here the CDR3 reads CASSQRLAGQETQYF. The CDR3 coding sequence is TGTGCCAGCAGCCAACGACTAGCGGGACAAGAGACCCAGTACTTC. V usage is TRBV6-1 and J usage is TRBJ2-5; 11 bases match TRBD2. This CDR3 has 15 residues. Germline loops: CDR1 MNHNS, CDR2 SASEGT. Trimming cost V 6 bases and J 2 bases; bases outside gene matches: 5.

In its sample, this clonotype was seen many times. This rearrangement joins TRBV20-1 to TRBJ2-1, with TRBD2 identical over 12 bases. This CDR3 region has 16 residues. Losses at the gene ends were 4 bases for V and 3 bases for J; bases not matched to a gene: 7. The germline gives CDR1 DFQATT, CDR2 SNEGSKA (reference sequence). The CDR3 region is CSANSPSGGDYNEQFF. The CDR3 region has the DNA TGCAGTGCTAACTCCCCTAGCGGGGGGGACTACAATGAGCAGTTCTTC.

This clonotype has just a few counts. The chain employs TRBV2 and TRBJ2-5; 10 bases fit TRBD2. V shed 3 bases, J shed 7 bases, and the junction held 5 bases outside the gene matches. Germline CDR1 SNHLY, CDR2 FYNNEI. The CDR3 is 14 amino acids. The CDR3 sequence: CASSDRLAGVTQYF. CDR3 nucleotide sequence: TGTGCCAGCAGTGATAGACTAGCGGGCGTGACCCAGTACTTC.

The chain has TRBV28 and TRBJ2-5, with 11 nucleotides matching TRBD2. The germline V gene has CDR1 MDHEN and CDR2 SYDVKM. This CDR3 is 15 amino acids long. Unmatched junction bases numbered 8, after V lost 6 bases and J lost 5 bases. The CDR3 protein is CASRPVAGGRETQYF. CDR3 sequence (DNA): TGTGCCAGCAGACCGGTAGCGGGGGGGCGGGAGACCCAGTACTTC.

The chain carries TRBV3-1 and TRBJ2-1, with TRBD1 identical over 10 bases. The CDR3 contains 16 residues. With V trimmed by 0 bases and J by 5 bases, 4 bases remained unmatched. Germline CDR1 LGHDT, CDR2 YNNKEL (reference sequence). Here the CDR3 DNA reads TGTGCCAGCAGCCAAGACCCCGGGACAGGGGACAATGAGCAGTTCTTC. The encoded protein is CASSQDPGTGDNEQFF.

The genes are TRBV19 and TRBJ1-5; D perhaps matches TRBD1 (6 bases). This CDR3 has 15 amino acids. CDR1 LNHDA and CDR2 SQIVND come from the germline V gene (reference sequence). V was pared by 9 bases and J by 3 bases, with 18 bases between. The CDR3 loop reads CASSKTGGYNQPQHF. The CDR3 DNA follows: TGTGCCAGCTCTAAGACTGGGGGCTACAATCAGCCCCAGCATTTT.

The table lists this clonotype with a few counts. The J gene is TRBJ2-7, the V gene TRBV20-1, with 10 bases aligning to TRBD2. CDR3 length: 15 residues. Trimming removed 3 bases from V and 8 bases from J; junction bases left unmatched: 13. Germline CDR1 reads DFQATT; CDR2 reads SNEGSKA (reference sequence). In DNA, the CDR3 is TGCAGTGCTAGCCCACTAGCGGGATCAACCGGCAAGCAGTACTTC. This gives the protein CSASPLAGSTGKQYF.